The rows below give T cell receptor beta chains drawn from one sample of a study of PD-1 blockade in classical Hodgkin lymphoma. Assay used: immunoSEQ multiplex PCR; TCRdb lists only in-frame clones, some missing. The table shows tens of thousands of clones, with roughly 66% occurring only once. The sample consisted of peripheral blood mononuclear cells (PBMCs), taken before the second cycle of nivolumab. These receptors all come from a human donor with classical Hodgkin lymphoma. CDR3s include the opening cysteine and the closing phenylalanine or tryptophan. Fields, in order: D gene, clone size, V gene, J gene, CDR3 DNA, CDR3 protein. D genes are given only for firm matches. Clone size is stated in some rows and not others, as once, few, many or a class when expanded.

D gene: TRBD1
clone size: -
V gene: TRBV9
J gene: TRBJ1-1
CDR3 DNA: TGTGCCAGCAGCTCCGAAGACAGGGGTAACACTGAAGCTTTCTTT
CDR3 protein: CASSSEDRGNTEAFF

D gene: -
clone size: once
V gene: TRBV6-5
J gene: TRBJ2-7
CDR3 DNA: TGTGCCAGCAGTCCCCGACAGTCTTACTCCTACGAGCAGTACTTC
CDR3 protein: CASSPRQSYSYEQYF

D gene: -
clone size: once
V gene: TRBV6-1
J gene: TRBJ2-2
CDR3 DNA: TGTGCCAGCAGTGAGGAGCCAGGGGTCACCGGGGAGCTGTTTTTT
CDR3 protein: CASSEEPGVTGELFF

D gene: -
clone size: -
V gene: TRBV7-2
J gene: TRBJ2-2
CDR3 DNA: TGTGCCAGCAGCTTAAGGGTCGCGGGAAGGCGGGTCGGGGAGCTGTTTTTT
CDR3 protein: CASSLRVAGRRVGELFF

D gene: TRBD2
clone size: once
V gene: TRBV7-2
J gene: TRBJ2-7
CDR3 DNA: TGTGCCAGCAGTTTTAAGGGACTAGCGGGCGACGAGCAGTACTTC
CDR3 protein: CASSFKGLAGDEQYF

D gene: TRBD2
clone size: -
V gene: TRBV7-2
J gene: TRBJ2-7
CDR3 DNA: TGTGCCAGCAGCCCCCGACTAGCGGGGGACTACGAGCAGTACTTC
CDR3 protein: CASSPRLAGDYEQYF

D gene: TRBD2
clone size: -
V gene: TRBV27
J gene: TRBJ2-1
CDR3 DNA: TGTGCCAGCAGTTTATCCCATAGACTAGCGGGATTTTCTGTGGGCTCCTACAATGAGCAGTTCTTC
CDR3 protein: CASSLSHRLAGFSVGSYNEQFF

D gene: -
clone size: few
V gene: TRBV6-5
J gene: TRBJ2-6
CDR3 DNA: TGTGCCAGCACCTACGGGAACTCTGGGGCCAACGTCCTGACTTTC
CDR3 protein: CASTYGNSGANVLTF

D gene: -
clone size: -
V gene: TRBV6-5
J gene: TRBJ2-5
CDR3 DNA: TGTGCCAGCAGTTACTTGGGGGACCGGGAGACCCAGTACTTC
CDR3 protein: CASSYLGDRETQYF

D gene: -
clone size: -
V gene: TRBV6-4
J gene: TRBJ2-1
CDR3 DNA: TGTGCCAGCAGTGAGGGGGACTCTTCCTACAATGAGCAGTTCTTC
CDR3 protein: CASSEGDSSYNEQFF

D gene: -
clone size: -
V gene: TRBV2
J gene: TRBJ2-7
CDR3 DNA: TGTGCCAGCAGTGAGCGGGACCGCTTCTACGAGCAGTACTTC
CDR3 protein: CASSERDRFYEQYF

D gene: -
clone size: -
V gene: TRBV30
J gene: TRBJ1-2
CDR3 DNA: TGTGCCTGGAGCCCCCCCTCGAGGGTAAAAGATGGCTACACCTTC
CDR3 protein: CAWSPPSRVKDGYTF

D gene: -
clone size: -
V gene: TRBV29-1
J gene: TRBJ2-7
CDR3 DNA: TGCAGCGTTTTTTGCGTGAGGCAGTACTTC
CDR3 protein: CSVFCVRQYF

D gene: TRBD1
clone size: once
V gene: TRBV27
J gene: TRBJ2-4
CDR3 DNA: TGTGCCAGCAGTTTAATGGGACAGGGGGCTCTTCTAGCCAAAAACATTCAGTACTTC
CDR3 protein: CASSLMGQGALLAKNIQYF

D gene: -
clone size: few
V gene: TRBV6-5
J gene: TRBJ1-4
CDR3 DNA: TGTGCCAGCAGTTATAATGAAAAACTGTTTTTT
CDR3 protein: CASSYNEKLFF

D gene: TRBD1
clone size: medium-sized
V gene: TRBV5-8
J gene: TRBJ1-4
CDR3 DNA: TGTGCCAGCAGCGCGGGACAGGGGGTTAATGAAAAACTGTTTTTT
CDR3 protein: CASSAGQGVNEKLFF

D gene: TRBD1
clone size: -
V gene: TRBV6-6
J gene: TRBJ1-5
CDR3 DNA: TGTGCCAGCAGTAGACAGGGCACGGCGAGCAATCAGCCCCAGCATTTT
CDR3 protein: CASSRQGTASNQPQHF

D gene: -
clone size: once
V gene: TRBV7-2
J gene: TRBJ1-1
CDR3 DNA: TGTGCCAGCAGCTTAGTAGGGGCCGGTCTGAACACTGAAGCTTTCTTT
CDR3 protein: CASSLVGAGLNTEAFF

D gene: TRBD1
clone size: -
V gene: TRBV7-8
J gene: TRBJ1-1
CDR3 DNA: TGTGCCAGCATTTCGACAGGGGGTTTCACTGAAGCTTTCTTT
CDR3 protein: CASISTGGFTEAFF

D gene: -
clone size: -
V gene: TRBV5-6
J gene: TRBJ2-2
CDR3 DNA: TGTGCCAGCAGCCACCTTACAGAAATGAACACCGGGGAGCTGTTTTTT
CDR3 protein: CASSHLTEMNTGELFF

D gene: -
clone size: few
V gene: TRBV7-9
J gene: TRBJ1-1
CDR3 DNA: -
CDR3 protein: CASSTSVGGTEAFF

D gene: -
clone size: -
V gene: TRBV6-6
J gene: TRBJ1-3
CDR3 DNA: TGTGCCAGCAGGACGCCGGGGACATTCTCTGGAAACACCATATATTTT
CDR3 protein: CASRTPGTFSGNTIYF

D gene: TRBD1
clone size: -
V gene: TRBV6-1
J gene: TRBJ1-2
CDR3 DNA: TGTGCCAGCAAAAGGACAGGTGACTATGGCTACACCTTC
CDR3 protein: CASKRTGDYGYTF

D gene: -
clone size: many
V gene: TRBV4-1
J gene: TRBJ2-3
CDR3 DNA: TGCGCCAGCAGCCAACGGGTTGGCACAGATACGCAGTATTTT
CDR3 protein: CASSQRVGTDTQYF

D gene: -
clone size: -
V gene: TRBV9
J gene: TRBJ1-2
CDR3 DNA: TGTGCCAGCAGCGTAGATGGAAGGGGAGGCATTAACTATGGCTACACCTTC
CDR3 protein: CASSVDGRGGINYGYTF

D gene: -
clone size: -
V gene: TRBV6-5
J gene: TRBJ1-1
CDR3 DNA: TGTGCCAGCAGTTCCCCCCTCCGGGCTGAAGCTTTCTTT
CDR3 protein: CASSSPLRAEAFF